Reported below is one T cell receptor beta chain. This specimen comes from a study of blood T cell repertoires in COVID-19. Study-level information: Sites in the United States, Italy and Spain provided acute and convalescent COVID-19 samples. T cells, B-cell-depleted T cells, or PBMCs supplied cDNA or gDNA.

Under the authors' procedure: Using reference gene primer amplification, nucleated cell counts were estimated. Sequenced by immunoSEQ multiplex PCR; TCRdb stores in-frame clones only, minus some. V, J and clone size are those of that table, while D and trimming were read from the DNA. The table has some 390,000 clones, around 87% seen once. The CDR3 covers 16 residues. Germline CDR1 is SNHLY and CDR2 is FYNNEI. Between the trimmed V and J ends, which lost 3 bases and 7 bases, there was a span of 18 bases. This clonotype was obtained from a human donor in a cohort sampled during active COVID-19. The J gene is TRBJ2-2, the V gene TRBV2; the D gene is possibly TRBD2 (5 bases). The specimen was peripheral blood. The CDR3 loop is CASSEVAGAWGGELFF. The CDR3 DNA is TGTGCCAGCAGTGAGGTCGCGGGCGCCTGGGGCGGGGAGCTGTTTTTT.